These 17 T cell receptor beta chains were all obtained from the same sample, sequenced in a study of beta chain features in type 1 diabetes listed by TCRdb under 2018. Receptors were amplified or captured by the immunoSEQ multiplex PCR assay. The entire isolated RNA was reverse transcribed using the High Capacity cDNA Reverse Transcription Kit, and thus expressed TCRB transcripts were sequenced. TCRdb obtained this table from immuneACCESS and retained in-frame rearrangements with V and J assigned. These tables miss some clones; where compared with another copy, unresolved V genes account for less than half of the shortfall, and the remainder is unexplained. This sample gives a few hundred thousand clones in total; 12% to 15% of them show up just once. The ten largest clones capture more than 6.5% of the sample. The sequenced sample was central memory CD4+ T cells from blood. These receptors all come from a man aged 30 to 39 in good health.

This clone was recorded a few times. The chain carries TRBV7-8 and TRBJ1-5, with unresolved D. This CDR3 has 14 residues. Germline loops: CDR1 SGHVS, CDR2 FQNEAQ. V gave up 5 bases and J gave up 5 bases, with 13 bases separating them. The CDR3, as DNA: TGTGCCAGCAGCCAGGACGGGCCCCATCAGCCCCAGCATTTT. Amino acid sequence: CASSQDGPHQPQHF.

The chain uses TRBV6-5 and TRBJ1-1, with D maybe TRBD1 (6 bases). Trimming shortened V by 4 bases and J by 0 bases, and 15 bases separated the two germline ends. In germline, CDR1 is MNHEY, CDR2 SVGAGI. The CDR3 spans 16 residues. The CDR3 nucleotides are TGTGCCAGCAGTTCCGTGCGGGGGCGAATGAACACTGAAGCTTTCTTT. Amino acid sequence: CASSSVRGRMNTEAFF.

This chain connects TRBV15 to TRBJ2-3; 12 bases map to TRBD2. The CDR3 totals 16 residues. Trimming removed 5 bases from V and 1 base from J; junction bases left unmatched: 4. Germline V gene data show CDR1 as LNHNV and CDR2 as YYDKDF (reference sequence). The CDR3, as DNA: TGTGCCACCAGCGCGGGACTAGCGGGCCGCACAGATACGCAGTATTTT. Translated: CATSAGLAGRTDTQYF.

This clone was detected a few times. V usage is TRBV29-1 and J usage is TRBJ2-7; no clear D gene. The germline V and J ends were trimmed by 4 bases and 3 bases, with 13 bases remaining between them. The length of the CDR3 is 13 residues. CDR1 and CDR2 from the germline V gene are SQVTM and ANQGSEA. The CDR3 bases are TGCAGCGTTGGGGCAGACGAGCTCTACGAGCAGTACTTC. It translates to CSVGADELYEQYF.

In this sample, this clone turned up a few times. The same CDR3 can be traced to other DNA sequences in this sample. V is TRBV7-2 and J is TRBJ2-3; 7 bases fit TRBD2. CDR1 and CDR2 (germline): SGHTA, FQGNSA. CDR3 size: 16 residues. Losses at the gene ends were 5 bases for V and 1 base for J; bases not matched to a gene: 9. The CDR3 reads CASSRGLRGGTDTQYF. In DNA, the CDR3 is TGTGCCAGCAGCCGCGGACTCCGGGGGGGCACAGATACGCAGTATTTT.

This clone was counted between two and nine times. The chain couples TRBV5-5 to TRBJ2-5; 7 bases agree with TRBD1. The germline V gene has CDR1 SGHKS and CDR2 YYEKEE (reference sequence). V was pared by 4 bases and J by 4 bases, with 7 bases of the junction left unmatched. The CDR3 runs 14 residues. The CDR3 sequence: CASSTLTGPETQYF. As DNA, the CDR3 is TGTGCCAGCAGCACATTGACAGGGCCAGAGACCCAGTACTTC.

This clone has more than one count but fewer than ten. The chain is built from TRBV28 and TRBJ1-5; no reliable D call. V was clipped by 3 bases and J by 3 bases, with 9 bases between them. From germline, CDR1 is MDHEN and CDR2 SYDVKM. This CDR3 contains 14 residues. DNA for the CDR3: TGTGCCAGCAGTTTTATCAGGAACAATCAGCCCCAGCATTTT. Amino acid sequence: CASSFIRNNQPQHF.

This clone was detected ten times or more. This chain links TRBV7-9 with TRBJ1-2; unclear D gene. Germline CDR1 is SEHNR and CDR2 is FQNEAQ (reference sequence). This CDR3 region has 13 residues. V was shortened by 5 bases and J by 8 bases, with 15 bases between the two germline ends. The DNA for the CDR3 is TGTGCCAGCAGCCGCGAGGGTATCGAGGGCTACACCTTC. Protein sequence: CASSREGIEGYTF.

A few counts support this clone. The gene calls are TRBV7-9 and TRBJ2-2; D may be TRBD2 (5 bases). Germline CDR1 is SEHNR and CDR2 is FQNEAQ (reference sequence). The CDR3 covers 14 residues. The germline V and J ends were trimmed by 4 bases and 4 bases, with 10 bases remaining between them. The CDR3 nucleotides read TGTGCCAGCAGCTGGAGGCCGGGCACCGGGGAGCTGTTTTTT. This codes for CASSWRPGTGELFF.

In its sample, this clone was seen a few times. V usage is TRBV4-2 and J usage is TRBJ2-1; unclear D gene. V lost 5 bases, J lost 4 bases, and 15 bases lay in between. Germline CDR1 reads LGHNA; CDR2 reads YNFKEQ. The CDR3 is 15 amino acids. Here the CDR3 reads CASSSGAMAYNEQFF. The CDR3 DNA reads TGTGCCAGCAGCTCCGGAGCGATGGCTTACAATGAGCAGTTCTTC.

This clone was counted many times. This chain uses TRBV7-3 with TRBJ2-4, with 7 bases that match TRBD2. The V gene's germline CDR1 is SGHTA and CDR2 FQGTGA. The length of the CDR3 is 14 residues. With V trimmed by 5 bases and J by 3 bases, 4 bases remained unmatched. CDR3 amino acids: CASSPTGGKNIQYF. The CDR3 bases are TGTGCCAGCAGCCCAACGGGGGGCAAAAACATTCAGTACTTC.

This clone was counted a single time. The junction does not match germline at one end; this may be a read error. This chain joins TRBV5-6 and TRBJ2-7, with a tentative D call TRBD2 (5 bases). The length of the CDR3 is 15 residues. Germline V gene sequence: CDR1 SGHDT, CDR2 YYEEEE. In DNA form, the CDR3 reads TGTGCCAACAGCTCACTGACAAGGGATAGCGACGAGCAGTACTTC. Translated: CANSSLTRDSDEQYF.

For the CDR3, the DNA is TGTGCCAGCAGCTTAGGGGTGGGTGGCTACACCTTC. It specifies CASSLGVGGYTF. J is TRBJ1-2 and V is TRBV7-8; D is undetermined. Trimming removed 1 base from V and 7 bases from J, with 7 bases in between. This CDR3 has 12 residues. The germline V gene has CDR1 SGHVS and CDR2 FQNEAQ.

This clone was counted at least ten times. CDR3 amino acids: CASSLQGIGANVLTF. As DNA, the CDR3 is TGTGCCAGCAGCCTACAGGGGATTGGGGCCAACGTCCTGACTTTC. The genes are TRBV2 and TRBJ2-6; 7 bases fit TRBD1. This CDR3 comprises 15 residues. Germline CDR1 and CDR2: SNHLY and FYNNEI. The V segment lost 6 bases and the J segment 3 bases; nucleotides outside the gene matches: 5.

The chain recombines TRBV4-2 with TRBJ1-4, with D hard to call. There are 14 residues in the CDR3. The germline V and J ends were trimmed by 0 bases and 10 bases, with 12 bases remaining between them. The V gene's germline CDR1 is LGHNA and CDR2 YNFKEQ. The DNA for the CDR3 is TGTGCCAGCAGCCAAGATAAGGCCGAGTCAAAACTGTTTTTT. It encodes CASSQDKAESKLFF.

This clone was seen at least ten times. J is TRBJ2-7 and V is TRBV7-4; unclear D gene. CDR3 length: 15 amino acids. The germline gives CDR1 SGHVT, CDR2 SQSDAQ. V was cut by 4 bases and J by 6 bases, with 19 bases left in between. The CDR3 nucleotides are TGTGCCAGCAGCTGGTGTGGACGGCCTCGAACCGAGCAGTACGTC. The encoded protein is CASSWCGRPRTEQYV.

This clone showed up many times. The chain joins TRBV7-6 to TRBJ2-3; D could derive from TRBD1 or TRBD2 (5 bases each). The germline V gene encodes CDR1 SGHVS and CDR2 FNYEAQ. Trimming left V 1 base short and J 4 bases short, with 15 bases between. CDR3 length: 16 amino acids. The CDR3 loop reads CASSLVLGQGPDTQYF. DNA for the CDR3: TGTGCCAGCAGCTTAGTTCTCGGGCAGGGACCAGATACGCAGTATTTT.